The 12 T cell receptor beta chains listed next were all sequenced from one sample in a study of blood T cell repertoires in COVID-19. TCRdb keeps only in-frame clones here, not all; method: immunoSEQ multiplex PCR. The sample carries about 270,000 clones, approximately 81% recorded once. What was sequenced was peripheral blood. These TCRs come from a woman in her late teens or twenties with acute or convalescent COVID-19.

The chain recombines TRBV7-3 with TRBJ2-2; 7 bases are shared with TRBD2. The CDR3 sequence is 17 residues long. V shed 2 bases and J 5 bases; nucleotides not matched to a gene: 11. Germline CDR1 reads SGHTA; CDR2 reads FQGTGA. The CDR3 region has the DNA TGTGCCAGCAGCTTAGGACTAGGGAGGTCGGGGACCGGGGAGCTGTTTTTT. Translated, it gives CASSLGLGRSGTGELFF.

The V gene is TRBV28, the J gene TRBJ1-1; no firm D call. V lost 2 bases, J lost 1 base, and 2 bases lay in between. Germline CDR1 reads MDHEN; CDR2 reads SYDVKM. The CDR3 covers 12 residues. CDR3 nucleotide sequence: TGTGCCAGCAGTTTACGGAACACTGAAGCTTTCTTT. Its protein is CASSLRNTEAFF.

In DNA form, the CDR3 reads TGTGCCAGCATGGTAGTAGGGACAGGGAAAAAACCCCTCCACTTT. Its translation: CASMVVGTGKKPLHF. This chain links TRBV2 with TRBJ1-6; 9 bases agree with TRBD1. The V and J ends lost 7 bases and 12 bases, in that order; junction bases with no gene match: 13. This CDR3 contains 15 residues. The germline V gene encodes CDR1 SNHLY and CDR2 FYNNEI.

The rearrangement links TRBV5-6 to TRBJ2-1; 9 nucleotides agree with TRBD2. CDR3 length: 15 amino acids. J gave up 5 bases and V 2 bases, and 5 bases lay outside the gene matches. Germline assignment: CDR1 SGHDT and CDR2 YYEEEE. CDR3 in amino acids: CASSFWAGGNNEQFF. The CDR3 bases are TGTGCCAGCAGCTTTTGGGCGGGAGGGAACAATGAGCAGTTCTTC.

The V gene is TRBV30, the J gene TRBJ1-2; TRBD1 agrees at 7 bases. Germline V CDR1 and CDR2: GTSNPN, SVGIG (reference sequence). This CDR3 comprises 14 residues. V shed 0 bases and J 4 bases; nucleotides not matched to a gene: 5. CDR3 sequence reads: CAWSVQGNRYGYTF. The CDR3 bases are TGTGCCTGGAGTGTACAGGGGAATCGCTATGGCTACACCTTC.

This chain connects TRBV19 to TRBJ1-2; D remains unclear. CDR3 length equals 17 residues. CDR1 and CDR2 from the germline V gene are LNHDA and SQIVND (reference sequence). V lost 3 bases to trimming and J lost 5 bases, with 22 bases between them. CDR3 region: CASSITDYARLFYGYTF. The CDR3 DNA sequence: TGTGCCAGTAGTATCACGGACTACGCAAGACTATTTTATGGCTACACCTTC.

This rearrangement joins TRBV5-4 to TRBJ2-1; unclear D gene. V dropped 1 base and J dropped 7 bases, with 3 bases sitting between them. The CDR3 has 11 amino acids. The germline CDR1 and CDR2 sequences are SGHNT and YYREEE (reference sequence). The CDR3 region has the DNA TGTGCCAGCAGCTTGCAAAATGAGCAGTTCTTC. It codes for CASSLQNEQFF. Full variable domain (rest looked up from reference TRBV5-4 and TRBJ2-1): ETGVTQSPTHLIKTRGQQVTLRCSSQSGHNTVSWYQQALGQGPQFIFQYYREEENGRGNFPPRFSGLQFPNYSSELNVNALELDDSALYLCASSLQNEQFFGPGTRLTVL.

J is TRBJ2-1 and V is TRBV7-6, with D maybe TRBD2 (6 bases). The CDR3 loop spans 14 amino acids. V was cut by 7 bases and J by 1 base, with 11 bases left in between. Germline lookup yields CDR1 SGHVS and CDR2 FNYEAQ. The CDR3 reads CASKRTTSYNEQFF. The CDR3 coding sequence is TGTGCCAGCAAGAGGACTACATCCTACAATGAGCAGTTCTTC.

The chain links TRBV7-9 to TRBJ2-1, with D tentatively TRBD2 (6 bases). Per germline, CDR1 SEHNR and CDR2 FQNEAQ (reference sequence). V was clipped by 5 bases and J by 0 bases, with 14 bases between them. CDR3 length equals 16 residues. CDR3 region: CASSPTSRSSYNEQFF. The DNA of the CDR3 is TGTGCCAGCAGCCCCACTAGCAGGAGCTCCTACAATGAGCAGTTCTTC.

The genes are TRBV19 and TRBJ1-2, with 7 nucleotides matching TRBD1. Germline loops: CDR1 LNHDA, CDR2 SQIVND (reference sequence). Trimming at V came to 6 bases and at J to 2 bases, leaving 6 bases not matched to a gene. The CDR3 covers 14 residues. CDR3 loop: CASSWDSSNYGYTF. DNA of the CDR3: TGTGCCAGTAGCTGGGACAGCTCCAACTATGGCTACACCTTC.

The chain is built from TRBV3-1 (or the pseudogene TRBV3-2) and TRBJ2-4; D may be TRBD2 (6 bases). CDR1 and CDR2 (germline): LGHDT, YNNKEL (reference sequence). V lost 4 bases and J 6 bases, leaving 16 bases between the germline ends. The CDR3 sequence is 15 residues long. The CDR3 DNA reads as TGTGCCAGCAGCCCCTCCCCTAGCGAGGGAAACATTCAGTACTTC. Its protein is CASSPSPSEGNIQYF.

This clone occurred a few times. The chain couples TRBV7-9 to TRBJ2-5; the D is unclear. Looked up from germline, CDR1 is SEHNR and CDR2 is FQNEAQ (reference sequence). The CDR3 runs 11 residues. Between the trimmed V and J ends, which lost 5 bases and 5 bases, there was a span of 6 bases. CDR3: CASSLWETQYF. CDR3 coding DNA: TGTGCCAGCAGCCTATGGGAGACCCAGTACTTC.